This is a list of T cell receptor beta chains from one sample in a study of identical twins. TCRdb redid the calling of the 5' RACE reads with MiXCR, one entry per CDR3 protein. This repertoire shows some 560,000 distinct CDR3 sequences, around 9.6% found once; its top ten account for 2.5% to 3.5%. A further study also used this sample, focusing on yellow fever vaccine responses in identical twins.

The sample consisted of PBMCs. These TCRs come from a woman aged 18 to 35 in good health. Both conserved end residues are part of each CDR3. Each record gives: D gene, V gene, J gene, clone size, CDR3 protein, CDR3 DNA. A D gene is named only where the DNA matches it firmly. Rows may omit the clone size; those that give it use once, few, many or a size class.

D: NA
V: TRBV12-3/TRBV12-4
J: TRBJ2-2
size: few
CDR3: CASSFQQIENTGELFF
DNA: TGTGCCAGCAGTTTCCAACAGATAGAGAACACCGGGGAGCTGTTTTTT

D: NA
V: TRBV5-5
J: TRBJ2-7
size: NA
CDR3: CASSLGKTGAYEQYF
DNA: TGTGCCAGCAGCTTAGGGAAGACAGGAGCCTACGAGCAGTACTTC

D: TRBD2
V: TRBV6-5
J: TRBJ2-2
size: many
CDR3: CASSYPLLAGLNTGELFF
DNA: TGTGCCAGCAGTTACCCTCTCCTAGCGGGGTTGAACACCGGGGAGCTGTTTTTT

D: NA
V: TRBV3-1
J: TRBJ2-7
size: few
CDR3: CASSPRERLSYEQYF
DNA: TGTGCCAGCAGCCCCAGGGAGCGTTTGTCCTACGAGCAGTACTTC

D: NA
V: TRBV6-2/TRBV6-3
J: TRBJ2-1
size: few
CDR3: CASSGVRSSYNEQFF
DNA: TGTGCCAGCAGTGGTGTAAGAAGCTCCTACAATGAGCAGTTCTTC

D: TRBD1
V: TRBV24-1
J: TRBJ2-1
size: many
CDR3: CATSDRGTGGNEQFF
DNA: TGTGCCACCAGTGACCGAGGGACAGGGGGAAATGAGCAGTTCTTC

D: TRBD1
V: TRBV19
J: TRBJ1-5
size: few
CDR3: CASSRGQSLYSNQPQHF
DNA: TGTGCCAGTAGTAGGGGACAGTCACTATATAGCAATCAGCCCCAGCATTTT

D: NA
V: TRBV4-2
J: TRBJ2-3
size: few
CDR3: CASSQEWDPKDTQYF
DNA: TGTGCCAGCAGCCAAGAATGGGACCCCAAGGATACGCAGTATTTT

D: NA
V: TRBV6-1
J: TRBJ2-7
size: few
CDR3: CATKSSGRYEQYF
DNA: TGTGCCACCAAAAGTAGCGGTCGTTACGAGCAGTACTTC

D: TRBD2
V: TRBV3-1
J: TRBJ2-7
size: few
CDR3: CASSQGRLAMDVYEQYF
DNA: TGTGCCAGCAGCCAAGGGCGACTAGCGATGGATGTCTACGAGCAGTACTTC

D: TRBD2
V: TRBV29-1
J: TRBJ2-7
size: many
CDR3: CSVATSGSSYEQYF
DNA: TGCAGCGTGGCCACTAGCGGGAGTTCCTACGAGCAGTACTTC

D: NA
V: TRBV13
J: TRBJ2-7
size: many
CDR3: CASSSDRYEQYF
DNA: TGTGCCAGCAGTTCGGACAGATACGAGCAGTACTTC

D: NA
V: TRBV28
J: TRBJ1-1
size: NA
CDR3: CASSSPGRLNTEAFF
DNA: TGTGCCAGCAGTTCGCCGGGACGGTTGAACACTGAAGCTTTCTTT

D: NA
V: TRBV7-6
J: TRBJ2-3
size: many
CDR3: CASRHHETDTQYF
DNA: TGTGCCAGCAGACACCACGAAACAGATACGCAGTATTTT

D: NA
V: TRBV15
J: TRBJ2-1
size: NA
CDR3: CATSRGSSGVFYNEQFF
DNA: TGTGCCACCAGCAGAGGGTCGTCGGGGGTGTTCTACAATGAGCAGTTCTTC

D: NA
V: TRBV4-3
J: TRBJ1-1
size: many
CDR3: CASRSGVGSATEAFF
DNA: TGCGCCAGCAGAAGCGGAGTGGGGAGTGCGACTGAAGCTTTCTTT

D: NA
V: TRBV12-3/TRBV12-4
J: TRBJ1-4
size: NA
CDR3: CASSLWENEKLFF
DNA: TGTGCCAGCAGTTTGTGGGAAAATGAAAAACTGTTTTTT

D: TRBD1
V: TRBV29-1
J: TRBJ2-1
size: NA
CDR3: CSGRQGSDEQFF
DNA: TGCAGCGGACGACAGGGTAGCGATGAGCAGTTCTTC

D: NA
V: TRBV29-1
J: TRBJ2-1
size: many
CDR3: CSSGFNEQFF
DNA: TGCAGCTCTGGATTTAATGAGCAGTTCTTC

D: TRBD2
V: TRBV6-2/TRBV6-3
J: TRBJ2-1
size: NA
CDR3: CASSAGTSGWNEQFF
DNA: TGTGCCAGCAGTGCCGGGACTAGCGGGTGGAATGAGCAGTTCTTC

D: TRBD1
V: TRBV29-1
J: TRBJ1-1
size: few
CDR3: CSAKGAWNMNTEAFF
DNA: TGCAGCGCGAAGGGGGCGTGGAACATGAACACTGAAGCTTTCTTT

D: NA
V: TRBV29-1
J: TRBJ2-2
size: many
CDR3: CSVEEVSGELFF
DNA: TGCAGCGTTGAGGAGGTGTCCGGGGAGCTGTTTTTT

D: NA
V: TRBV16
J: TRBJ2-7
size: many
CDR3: CASSQYAPKPYEQYF
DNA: TGTGCCAGCAGCCAATATGCTCCGAAGCCCTACGAGCAGTACTTC